The T cell receptor (beta chain) under discussion was sequenced for a study of T cell responses to AZD1222 COVID-19 vaccine. Study results and limitations: Clonal diversity was possibly underestimated, and white British individuals and females predominated among donors. CD4 TCRs linked to vaccination spanned spike, dominating at 160-218 and 743-854. Repertoire samples came only from after the peak T cell response. Within unmutated variant regions lay the reported targets of nearly half of spike-specific TCRs.

Profiled with immunoSEQ multiplex PCR; TCRdb holds only in-frame clones, not every one. This sample has 75,000 to 90,000 clones, with approximately 83% found just once. Turning to this clone: Its antigen is unknown.

Germline CDR1 MDHEN, CDR2 SYDVKM. The CDR3 runs 13 residues. V lost 6 bases to trimming and J lost 0 bases, with 6 bases between them. The sequencing used peripheral blood, collected 28 days after the second AZD1222 dose. The clonotype originates from an adult who received the AZD1222 COVID-19 vaccine. The J gene is TRBJ2-4, the V gene TRBV28; D unresolved. As DNA, the CDR3 is TGTGCCAGCAGAGGTGGAGCCAAAAACATTCAGTACTTC. Amino acids: CASRGGAKNIQYF.